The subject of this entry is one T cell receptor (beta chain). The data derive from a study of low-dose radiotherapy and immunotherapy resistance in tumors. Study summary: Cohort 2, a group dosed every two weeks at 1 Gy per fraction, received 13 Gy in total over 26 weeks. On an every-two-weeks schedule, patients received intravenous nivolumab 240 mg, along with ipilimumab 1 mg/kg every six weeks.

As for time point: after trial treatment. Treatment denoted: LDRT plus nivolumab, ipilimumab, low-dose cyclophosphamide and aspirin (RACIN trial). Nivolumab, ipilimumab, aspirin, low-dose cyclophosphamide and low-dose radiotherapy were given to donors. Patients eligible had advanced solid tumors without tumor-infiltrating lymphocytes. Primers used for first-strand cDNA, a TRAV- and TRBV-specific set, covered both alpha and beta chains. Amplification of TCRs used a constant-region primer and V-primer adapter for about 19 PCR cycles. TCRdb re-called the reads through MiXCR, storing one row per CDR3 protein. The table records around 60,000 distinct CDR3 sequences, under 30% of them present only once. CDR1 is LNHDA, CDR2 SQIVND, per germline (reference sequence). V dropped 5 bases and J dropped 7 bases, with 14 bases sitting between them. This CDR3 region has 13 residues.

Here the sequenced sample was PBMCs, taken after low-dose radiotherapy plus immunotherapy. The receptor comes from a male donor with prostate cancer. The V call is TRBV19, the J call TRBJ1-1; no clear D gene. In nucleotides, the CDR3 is TGTGCCAGTAGTCGTCCTGCAACATTTGAAGCTTTCTTT. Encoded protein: CASSRPATFEAFF.